Presented here are 18 T cell receptor beta chains from one specimen sequenced in a study of blood T cell repertoires in COVID-19. The assay was immunoSEQ multiplex PCR, and TCRdb's table has in-frame clones only and misses some. This table has some 96,000 clones, about 80% appearing once. The material sequenced was peripheral blood. These receptors originate from a woman aged 70-85 years with acute or convalescent COVID-19.

This rearrangement joins TRBV6-5 to TRBJ1-1; maybe TRBD1 (6 bases). CDR3 length: 11 amino acids. Germline-derived CDR1 and CDR2 are MNHEY and SVGAGI. CDR3 amino acids: CVIQGFTEAFF. In DNA, the CDR3 is TGTGTCATACAGGGTTTCACTGAAGCTTTCTTT.

The CDR3 sequence is CATSSRDRDGETQYF. For the CDR3, the DNA is TGTGCCACCAGCAGCCGGGACAGGGATGGCGAGACCCAGTACTTC. V usage is TRBV15 and J usage is TRBJ2-5, with TRBD1 matching over 9 bases. Unmatched junction bases numbered 7, after V lost 3 bases and J lost 5 bases. The germline CDR1 and CDR2 sequences are LNHNV and YYDKDF (reference sequence). This CDR3 is built from 15 residues. Filled out from reference TRBV15 and TRBJ2-5, the complete variable domain reads DAMVIQNPRYQVTQFGKPVTLSCSQTLNHNVMYWYQQKSSQAPKLLFHYYDKDFNNEADTPDNFQSRRPNTSFCFLDIRSPGLGDTAMYLCATSSRDRDGETQYFGPGTRLLVL.

This chain joins TRBV12-3 or TRBV12-4 and TRBJ2-1; D is uncertain. The CDR3 runs 13 residues. V was cut by 4 bases and J by 4 bases, with 8 bases left in between. Here the CDR3 reads CASSYNRYNEQFF. DNA of the CDR3: TGTGCCAGCAGTTACAATCGATACAATGAGCAGTTCTTC.

This clone is medium-sized (0.01 to 0.1%) in the sample. The chain combines TRBV7-6 with TRBJ2-7; maybe TRBD1 (6 bases). Germline V CDR1 and CDR2: SGHVS, FNYEAQ. V gave up 1 base and J gave up 2 bases, with 6 bases separating them. This CDR3 region has 13 residues. In DNA form, the CDR3 reads TGTGCCAGCAGCTTAGGGGACACCTACGAGCAGTACTTC. Its translation: CASSLGDTYEQYF. The entire variable domain, with the rest obtained from reference TRBV7-6 and TRBJ2-7, is as follows: GAGVSQSPRYKVTKRGQDVALRCDPISGHVSLYWYRQALGQGPEFLTYFNYEAQQDKSGLPNDRFSAERPEGSISTLTIQRTEQRDSAMYRCASSLGDTYEQYFGPGTRLTVT.

The chain joins TRBV3-1 (or the pseudogene TRBV3-2) to TRBJ1-6; the match to TRBD1 covers 7 bases. The CDR3 has 16 residues. CDR1 LGHDT and CDR2 YNNKEL come from the germline V gene (reference sequence). V lost 5 bases and J lost 3; bases outside the gene matches: 7. CDR3 sequence reads: CASSSSTGSYNSPLHF. The DNA of the CDR3 is TGTGCCAGCAGCTCTTCGACAGGGAGCTATAATTCACCCCTCCACTTT.

This rearrangement joins TRBV10-2 to TRBJ1-1; D gene uncertain. Germline assignment: CDR1 WSHSY and CDR2 SAAADI. The ends were cut back, 2 bases at V and 0 bases at J, with 10 bases in the middle. CDR3 length: 15 amino acids. The CDR3 reads CASSEDAVMNTEAFF. The CDR3 DNA is TGCGCCAGCAGTGAGGATGCGGTAATGAACACTGAAGCTTTCTTT.

The genes are TRBV19 and TRBJ1-2, with 9 bases identical to TRBD1. The CDR3 extends over 15 amino acids. Germline V gene lookup returns CDR1 LNHDA and CDR2 SQIVND (reference sequence). The V and J ends lost 5 bases and 2 bases, in that order; junction bases with no gene match: 6. CDR3 sequence: CASSDYGTGNYGYTF. The CDR3, as DNA: TGTGCCAGTAGTGATTATGGGACAGGGAACTATGGCTACACCTTC.

This clone was detected only a few times. The chain couples TRBV28 to TRBJ2-5; 7 bases agree with TRBD1. Germline V gene sequence: CDR1 MDHEN, CDR2 SYDVKM. J was trimmed by 5 bases and V by 5 bases; bases with no gene match: 11. The CDR3 spans 15 residues. For the CDR3, the DNA is TGTGCCAGCAGTGTTAACCTACAGGGGCTGGAGACCCAGTACTTC. Its translation is CASSVNLQGLETQYF. Using reference TRBV28 and TRBJ2-5 for the parts outside the CDR3, the full variable domain is DVKVTQSSRYLVKRTGEKVFLECVQDMDHENMFWYRQDPGLGLRLIYFSYDVKMKEKGDIPEGYSVSREKKERFSLILESASTNQTSMYLCASSVNLQGLETQYFGPGTRLLVL.

The chain has TRBV5-4 and TRBJ1-2, with D perhaps matching TRBD1 (5 bases). V lost 1 base, J lost 8 bases, and 15 bases lay in between. The length of the CDR3 is 14 residues. The V gene's germline CDR1 is SGHNT and CDR2 YYREEE (reference sequence). The CDR3 DNA follows: TGTGCCAGCAGCTTGCTCCAGGGTTTTGGCGGCTACACCTTC. Its translation: CASSLLQGFGGYTF.

The chain is built from TRBV5-4 and TRBJ2-1, with a possible D match to TRBD1 (5 bases). The CDR3 consists of 15 residues. The V gene lost 3 bases and the J gene lost 4 bases, with 14 bases spanning the gap. Per the germline V gene, CDR1 is SGHNT and CDR2 is YYREEE (reference sequence). CDR3 bases: TGTGCCAGCAGCTCTAAGATCGACAGTTACAATGAGCAGTTCTTC. Its protein is CASSSKIDSYNEQFF.

The chain uses TRBV9 and TRBJ2-5, with TRBD2 as a possible D gene (6 bases). Germline CDR1 and CDR2: SGDLS and YYNGEE. V shed 3 bases and J shed 5 bases, with 11 bases lying between them. There are 13 residues in the CDR3. The CDR3, as DNA: TGTGCCAGCAGCGGAGGGACTGGTGAGACCCAGTACTTC. This translates into CASSGGTGETQYF.

The genes are TRBV30 and TRBJ1-1; no definite D call. Per the germline V gene, CDR1 is GTSNPN and CDR2 is SVGIG (reference sequence). This CDR3 has 14 amino acids. The germline V and J ends were trimmed by 1 base and 0 bases, with 9 bases remaining between them. CDR3 coding DNA: TGTGCCTGGAGTGCACCCCCAGTGAACACTGAAGCTTTCTTT. Translation: CAWSAPPVNTEAFF.

This chain uses TRBV6-1 with TRBJ1-5; D gene ambiguous. Trimming took 4 bases from V and 0 from J, leaving 13 bases between them. There are 16 residues in the CDR3. In germline, CDR1 is MNHNS, CDR2 SASEGT. CDR3 nucleotides: TGTGCCAGCAGTGGTAGAGTTGATAGTAGCAATCAGCCCCAGCATTTT. Its protein product is CASSGRVDSSNQPQHF.

The chain carries TRBV18 and TRBJ1-2; tentative D call: TRBD1 (6 bases). The CDR3 sequence is 16 residues long. From germline, CDR1 is KGHSH and CDR2 LQKENI. With 2 bases removed from V and 8 bases from J, the gap between germline ends came to 21 bases. DNA for the CDR3: TGTGCCAGCTCACCAGAGGTCCGGGCAGGGGCAGAGGGCTACACCTTC. Translating it yields CASSPEVRAGAEGYTF.

This chain connects TRBV6-6 to TRBJ2-3, with TRBD2 identical over 9 bases. Germline loops: CDR1 MNHNY, CDR2 SVGAGI (reference sequence). The CDR3 spans 15 residues. V trimming: 2 bases; J trimming: 6 bases; junction bases outside the gene matches: 6. CDR3 in amino acids: CASSYSAGGPDTQYF. The CDR3 DNA reads as TGTGCCAGCAGTTACAGTGCGGGGGGGCCGGATACGCAGTATTTT.

The chain uses TRBV9 and TRBJ1-6, with unresolved D. This CDR3 region has 15 residues. Per the germline V gene, CDR1 is SGDLS and CDR2 is YYNGEE. V lost 0 bases and J lost 10, with 14 bases in between. Written as DNA, the CDR3 is TGTGCCAGCAGCGTAGGAGTTCTCGCAAGCTCACCCCTCCACTTT. Translation gives CASSVGVLASSPLHF.

This clone is medium-sized by share. The chain is built from TRBV5-5 and TRBJ1-3; D uncertain. The ends were cut back, 1 base at V and 4 bases at J, with 6 bases in the middle. CDR1 SGHKS and CDR2 YYEKEE come from the germline V gene (reference sequence). The CDR3 consists of 13 residues. The chain's CDR3 is CASSLSAGNTIYF. The CDR3 coding sequence is TGTGCCAGCAGCTTGAGCGCCGGAAACACCATATATTTT.

This chain joins TRBV19 and TRBJ1-3, with D uncertain. The CDR3 runs to 17 residues. Germline V gives CDR1 LNHDA, CDR2 SQIVND (reference sequence). V lost 4 bases to trimming and J lost 0 bases, with 16 bases between them. This CDR3 reads CASSTTDYLTSGNTIYF. In DNA form, the CDR3 reads TGTGCCAGTAGTACCACAGATTATCTTACCTCTGGAAACACCATATATTTT.